Presented here are 26 T cell receptor beta chains from one specimen sequenced in a study of shared clonotypes between healthy human individuals. Sequencing used immunoSEQ multiplex PCR; TCRdb keeps in-frame clones, though not all of them. The table lists more than 450,000 clones, 75% to 85% of them singletons. Input material: PBMCs. The origin of the receptors is a woman between 40 and 50 years old in good health. Some clones in this sample may be carry-over from other donors' samples.

The J gene is TRBJ2-6, the V gene TRBV28, with a weak D call TRBD2 (6 bases). CDR3 length: 15 residues. Per germline, CDR1 MDHEN and CDR2 SYDVKM. V was clipped by 5 bases and J by 2 bases, with 10 bases between them. The CDR3 is CASSLRLAGANVLTF. The DNA of the CDR3 is TGTGCCAGCAGTCTCCGACTAGCTGGGGCCAACGTCCTGACTTTC.

CDR3 sequence: CASSLRGSGELFF. In DNA, the CDR3 is TGTGCCAGCAGCTTACGCGGGTCCGGGGAGCTGTTTTTT. The V call is TRBV7-3, the J call TRBJ2-2, with D possibly TRBD2 on 5 matching bases. Germline V gives CDR1 SGHTA, CDR2 FQGTGA. This CDR3 region has 13 residues. The V end was cut by 2 bases, the J end by 6 bases, with 7 bases between.

The chain couples TRBV29-1 to TRBJ2-1; the match to TRBD2 covers 8 bases. Per the germline V gene, CDR1 is SQVTM and CDR2 is ANQGSEA. The CDR3 has 14 amino acids. V was pared by 3 bases and J by 4 bases, with 5 bases of the junction left unmatched. This CDR3 is CSVDGGEKYNEQFF. As DNA, the CDR3 is TGCAGCGTTGACGGGGGGGAGAAGTACAATGAGCAGTTCTTC.

The chain links TRBV2 to TRBJ2-7, with D perhaps matching TRBD2 (5 bases). Germline CDR1 is SNHLY and CDR2 is FYNNEI. V lost 9 bases and J lost 6, with 18 bases in between. The CDR3 consists of 13 residues. The CDR3 nucleotides are TGTGCCAGAACGTCCCCCGGCGGAGGCGAGCAGTACTTC. Translating gives CARTSPGGGEQYF.

V usage is TRBV28 and J usage is TRBJ1-2; 12 nucleotides agree with TRBD1. CDR3 length: 19 amino acids. Germline V gives CDR1 MDHEN, CDR2 SYDVKM. J gave up 7 bases and V 5 bases, and 20 bases lay outside the gene matches. This CDR3 is CASSPGPRLGTGGVRGYTF. CDR3 nucleotide sequence: TGTGCCAGCAGTCCGGGGCCGAGGCTCGGGACAGGGGGCGTGCGTGGCTACACCTTC.

The chain links TRBV2 to TRBJ2-7; tentative D call: TRBD1 (5 bases). The CDR3 totals 12 residues. The V gene lost 7 bases and the J gene lost 7 bases, with 14 bases spanning the gap. The germline gives CDR1 SNHLY, CDR2 FYNNEI. The CDR3 DNA follows: TGTGCCAGCAACCAGGGTTTGGGTGAGCAGTACTTC. Translating gives CASNQGLGEQYF.

V is TRBV7-9 and J is TRBJ2-1, with TRBD2 matching over 8 bases. Germline V CDR1 and CDR2: SEHNR, FQNEAQ (reference sequence). The V segment lost 1 base and the J segment 0 bases; nucleotides outside the gene matches: 5. CDR3 length: 17 amino acids. The CDR3 sequence: CASSLGVAGYSYNEQFF. The CDR3 region has the DNA TGTGCCAGCAGCTTAGGGGTAGCGGGATACTCCTACAATGAGCAGTTCTTC.

This clone was seen a handful of times. V and J are TRBV18 and TRBJ1-4; weak D call: TRBD1 (6 bases). V was cut by 6 bases and J by 5 bases, with 13 bases left in between. Looked up from germline, CDR1 is KGHSH and CDR2 is LQKENI. The CDR3 has 14 residues. CDR3 sequence (DNA): TGTGCCAGCTCGCGGGAACAGGGCAATGAAAAACTGTTTTTT. As protein: CASSREQGNEKLFF.

CDR3 in DNA: TGTGCCTGGAGTGTGGCGTCAGAAGATACGCAGTATTTT. This translates into CAWSVASEDTQYF. The chain employs TRBV30 and TRBJ2-3; D unclear. The CDR3 runs 13 residues. V lost 0 bases to trimming and J lost 5 bases, with 9 bases between them. The germline CDR1 and CDR2 sequences are GTSNPN and SVGIG (reference sequence).

Turning to this clone: In the same sample, other DNA sequences code for this CDR3. The chain employs TRBV10-3 and TRBJ2-7, with D possibly being TRBD1 (6 bases). With 3 bases removed from V and 2 bases from J, the gap between germline ends came to 11 bases. The CDR3 extends over 14 amino acids. In germline, CDR1 is ENHRY, CDR2 SYGVKD. The CDR3 DNA reads as TGTGCCATCAGTGAAGTACAGGGCGCCTACGAGCAGTACTTC. It is translated as CAISEVQGAYEQYF.

The rearrangement links TRBV6-1 to TRBJ2-2, with 7 bases fitting TRBD2. The CDR3 spans 14 residues. The V and J ends lost 8 bases and 3 bases, in that order; junction bases with no gene match: 6. CDR1 and CDR2 from the germline V gene are MNHNS and SASEGT. Here the CDR3 reads CASRSGIHTGELFF. The CDR3 nucleotides are TGTGCCAGCCGAAGCGGGATTCACACCGGGGAGCTGTTTTTT.

This clone has just a few counts. CDR3 amino acids: CAWSVPSRDVNGYTF. In DNA, the CDR3 is TGTGCCTGGAGTGTACCGAGCAGGGACGTTAATGGCTACACCTTC. This chain joins TRBV30 and TRBJ1-2; TRBD1 is a possible D gene (5 bases). V was clipped by 0 bases and J by 6 bases, with 17 bases between them. CDR3 length: 15 amino acids. In germline, CDR1 is GTSNPN, CDR2 SVGIG (reference sequence).

This clone came up a few times. In DNA, the CDR3 is TGTGCCAGCAGTGAAGTAGGAGGAAACACCATATATTTT. It is translated as CASSEVGGNTIYF. The chain combines TRBV2 with TRBJ1-3; D not certain. Germline V gene sequence: CDR1 SNHLY, CDR2 FYNNEI. The germline V and J ends were trimmed by 1 base and 4 bases, with 5 bases remaining between them. There are 13 residues in the CDR3.

The chain recombines TRBV5-6 with TRBJ1-4; no clear D gene. V was shortened by 0 bases and J by 8 bases, with 8 bases between the two germline ends. This CDR3 has 13 amino acids. Germline CDR1 and CDR2: SGHDT and YYEEEE. The CDR3 DNA reads TGTGCCAGCAGCTTGGGGTCCGTCGAAAAACTGTTTTTT. Amino acids: CASSLGSVEKLFF.

This clone was detected only a few times. J is TRBJ1-1 and V is TRBV28; possibly TRBD1 for D (5 bases). The V end was cut by 7 bases, the J end by 0 bases, with 12 bases between. There are 14 residues in the CDR3. The germline V gene has CDR1 MDHEN and CDR2 SYDVKM. The chain's CDR3 is CASIPGAMNTEAFF. In DNA, the CDR3 is TGTGCCAGCATCCCCGGGGCGATGAACACTGAAGCTTTCTTT.

This chain uses TRBV10-3 with TRBJ2-7; the D is unclear. Trimming cost V 0 bases and J 3 bases, with 9 bases left between them. Per germline, CDR1 ENHRY and CDR2 SYGVKD. The CDR3 contains 14 residues. The CDR3 is CAISESRQDYEQYF. CDR3 in DNA: TGTGCCATCAGTGAGTCGAGGCAGGACTACGAGCAGTACTTC.

This chain connects TRBV28 to TRBJ1-2; no definite D call. Trimming took 3 bases from V and 7 from J, leaving 12 bases between them. The CDR3 consists of 13 residues. Germline loops: CDR1 MDHEN, CDR2 SYDVKM. CDR3 in amino acids: CASSLTTGGGYTF. The CDR3 DNA is TGTGCCAGCAGTTTGACAACGGGCGGTGGCTACACCTTC.

The chain has TRBV13 and TRBJ1-1; no definite D call. Germline V gene data show CDR1 as PRHDT and CDR2 as FYEKMQ (reference sequence). The CDR3 covers 13 residues. V gave up 4 bases and J gave up 7 bases, with 13 bases separating them. In DNA form, the CDR3 reads TGTGCCAGCAGCTCGACACATCGGAGTGAAGCTTTCTTT. Its protein product is CASSSTHRSEAFF.

Worth noting for this clone: This sample also contains other DNA sequences that code for the same CDR3. The chain joins TRBV5-1 to TRBJ2-5; the D call may be TRBD1 or TRBD2 (5 bases each). Germline assignment: CDR1 SGHRS and CDR2 YFSETQ. The V gene lost 0 bases and the J gene lost 5 bases, with 11 bases spanning the gap. The CDR3 extends over 14 amino acids. Written as DNA, the CDR3 is TGCGCCAGCAGCTTGGGGCAGGGACGGGAGACCCAGTACTTC. Its protein is CASSLGQGRETQYF.

The sample holds one count of this clone. The chain joins TRBV5-8 to TRBJ2-2; 7 bases fit TRBD2. Unmatched junction bases numbered 4, after V lost 2 bases and J lost 0 bases. Germline loops: CDR1 SGHTS, CDR2 YDEGEE. The CDR3 length is 16 residues. CDR3 loop: CASSFGLAANTGELFF. CDR3 DNA: TGTGCCAGCAGCTTCGGGCTAGCGGCGAACACCGGGGAGCTGTTTTTT.

The chain recombines TRBV19 with TRBJ2-7, with D tentatively TRBD1 (6 bases). Germline loops: CDR1 LNHDA, CDR2 SQIVND (reference sequence). The CDR3 consists of 15 residues. V was shortened by 3 bases and J by 3 bases, with 15 bases between the two germline ends. The CDR3: CASSIYHGTNYEQYF. The CDR3 DNA reads TGTGCCAGTAGTATTTACCACGGGACAAACTACGAGCAGTACTTC.

The chain employs TRBV28 and TRBJ1-2; possible D gene TRBD1, 5 bases. V was pared by 3 bases and J by 4 bases, with 9 bases between. CDR1 and CDR2 (germline): MDHEN, SYDVKM. The CDR3 length is 13 residues. The CDR3 is CASSFGTAYGYTF. CDR3 bases: TGTGCCAGCAGTTTCGGGACGGCCTATGGCTACACCTTC.

As concerns this clone: The same CDR3 arises from other DNA sequences in this sample as well. The chain carries TRBV20-1 and TRBJ2-5; D not certain. The CDR3 totals 11 residues. Germline CDR1 is DFQATT and CDR2 is SNEGSKA (reference sequence). Trimming took 0 bases from V and 4 from J, leaving 3 bases between them. The CDR3: CSARDGETQYF. CDR3 in DNA: TGCAGTGCTAGAGATGGAGAGACCCAGTACTTC.

The V call is TRBV5-1, the J call TRBJ2-7, with 8 bases lining up with TRBD2. This CDR3 is built from 15 residues. Germline V gene sequence: CDR1 SGHRS, CDR2 YFSETQ. V lost 3 bases, J lost 1 base, and 6 bases stayed unmatched. The CDR3 sequence is CASSSEVAGSYEQYF. The DNA for the CDR3 is TGCGCCAGCAGCTCTGAAGTAGCGGGATCCTACGAGCAGTACTTC. Looking up the rest from reference TRBV5-1 and TRBJ2-7 gives the full variable domain: KAGVTQTPRYLIKTRGQQVTLSCSPISGHRSVSWYQQTPGQGLQFLFEYFSETQRNKGNFPGRFSGRQFSNSRSEMNVSTLELGDSALYLCASSSEVAGSYEQYFGPGTRLTVT.

The chain has TRBV11-2 and TRBJ2-1; tentatively, D is TRBD2 (6 bases). CDR1 and CDR2 from the germline V gene are SGHAT and FQNNGV. The CDR3 is made up of 13 amino acids. Trimming took off 5 bases at V and 4 bases at J, with 9 bases between the two ends. The CDR3 reads CASSPGSYNEQFF. As DNA, the CDR3 is TGTGCCAGCAGCCCCGGGAGTTACAATGAGCAGTTCTTC.

As concerns this clone: A read error may account for a junction end that differs from germline. The chain joins TRBV7-7 to TRBJ1-2, with D uncertain. The CDR3 length is 15 residues. CDR1 and CDR2 from the germline V gene are SSHAT and FNYEAQ (reference sequence). The CDR3 here is CASSRLDGSNYGYTF. As DNA, the CDR3 is TGTGCTAGCAGCCGATTGGACGGTTCTAACTATGGCTACACCTTC.